This entry lists 29 T cell receptor beta chains sequenced from one sample in a study of blood T cell repertoires in COVID-19. Data came from immunoSEQ multiplex PCR; TCRdb stores just in-frame clones and leaves some out. The sample has over 250,000 clones; roughly 90% are singletons. Sequenced input: PBMCs or T cells enriched from blood (not recorded which). Receptors originate from a woman aged 60-70 years who had recovered from COVID-19.

This chain links TRBV9 with TRBJ2-2, with D possibly being TRBD1 (6 bases). Deletions cut 8 bases from V and 1 base from J, with 9 bases between. Germline V gives CDR1 SGDLS, CDR2 YYNGEE. The CDR3 sequence is 13 residues long. The CDR3, as DNA: TGTGCCAGTGGGACACTGAACACCGGGGAGCTGTTTTTT. This encodes CASGTLNTGELFF.

The chain joins TRBV4-2 to TRBJ1-2; D gene ambiguous. This CDR3 is built from 14 residues. Germline loops: CDR1 LGHNA, CDR2 YNFKEQ. Deletions cut 0 bases from V and 5 bases from J, with 10 bases between. CDR3 loop: CASSQDVQAYGYTF. CDR3 DNA: TGTGCCAGCAGCCAAGATGTGCAGGCGTATGGCTACACCTTC.

The rearrangement joins TRBV11-3 to TRBJ2-7; TRBD2 aligns across 10 bases. Germline trimming cut 5 bases from V and 1 base from J; bases unmatched to any gene: 11. The length of the CDR3 is 17 residues. Per germline, CDR1 SGHNT and CDR2 YENEEA. CDR3 DNA sequence: TGTGCCAGCAGCGCCCGGAGCGGGAGGGCCTGGTCCTACGAGCAGTACTTC. This gives the protein CASSARSGRAWSYEQYF.

This chain uses TRBV29-1 with TRBJ2-5, with TRBD2 matching over 7 bases. Germline V gives CDR1 SQVTM, CDR2 ANQGSEA. The CDR3 contains 13 residues. The ends lost 6 bases at V and 5 bases at J; junction bases unmatched: 9. DNA for the CDR3: TGCAGCGTGGGGGGACTAATGGGCGAGACCCAGTACTTC. It specifies CSVGGLMGETQYF.

The chain has TRBV19 and TRBJ1-1, with 8 bases matching TRBD1. CDR3 length: 11 residues. The germline V gene encodes CDR1 LNHDA and CDR2 SQIVND (reference sequence). The trim removed 8 bases at V and 9 bases at J, leaving 5 bases unmatched. The CDR3 bases are TGTGCCAGTTCTCGGACAGGGAAAGCTTTCTTT. Protein sequence: CASSRTGKAFF.

V usage is TRBV3-1 (or the pseudogene TRBV3-2) and J usage is TRBJ2-7; weak D call: TRBD2 (6 bases). The CDR3 is 16 residues long. Germline V gene sequence: CDR1 LGHDT, CDR2 YNNKEL (reference sequence). Trimming removed 3 bases at V and 0 bases at J, with 15 bases between. CDR3 sequence (DNA): TGTGCCAGCAGCCAGAACCCCGGAGGGCTCTCCTACGAGCAGTACTTC. As protein: CASSQNPGGLSYEQYF.

The chain is built from TRBV6-5 and TRBJ1-2; 7 positions match TRBD1. With V trimmed by 7 bases and J by 0 bases, 5 bases remained unmatched. The germline gives CDR1 MNHEY, CDR2 SVGAGI. CDR3 length equals 14 residues. In DNA form, the CDR3 reads TGTGCCAGCACAGGGGACAGCTCTAACTATGGCTACACCTTC. The encoded protein is CASTGDSSNYGYTF.

This clone has only one observation. The gene calls are TRBV7-3 and TRBJ2-1; TRBD2 might be the D (5 bases). Trimming stripped 1 base from V and 7 bases from J, with 17 bases between. Germline assignment: CDR1 SGHTA and CDR2 FQGTGA. CDR3 size: 16 residues. In nucleotides, the CDR3 is TGTGCCAGCAGCTTAAGTGGGTCGGCTAGCTTAAATGAGCAGTTCTTC. Encoded protein: CASSLSGSASLNEQFF.

This chain links TRBV27 with TRBJ1-6; tentative D call: TRBD1 (5 bases). The V gene's germline CDR1 is MNHEY and CDR2 SMNVEV (reference sequence). The V end was cut by 7 bases, the J end by 9 bases, with 16 bases between. The CDR3 sequence is 14 residues long. The CDR3 region has the DNA TGTGCCAGCACCGATGGACAAAACTTTTCACCCCTCCACTTT. Its protein is CASTDGQNFSPLHF.

The chain employs TRBV28 and TRBJ1-2; no clear D gene. CDR3 length: 13 residues. Trimming removed 6 bases from V and 8 bases from J, with 16 bases in between. Looked up from germline, CDR1 is MDHEN and CDR2 is SYDVKM. DNA for the CDR3: TGTGCCAGCAGCCTGGGTCGGGAGGGCGGCTACACCTTC. This translates into CASSLGREGGYTF.

The gene calls are TRBV5-1 and TRBJ2-1; 7 nucleotides align to TRBD2. The V segment lost 0 bases and the J segment 0 bases; nucleotides outside the gene matches: 3. The length of the CDR3 is 16 residues. Germline V lookup: CDR1 SGHRS, CDR2 YFSETQ. The chain's CDR3 is CASSLGLAVSYNEQFF. CDR3 DNA: TGCGCCAGCAGCTTGGGACTAGCAGTCTCCTACAATGAGCAGTTCTTC.

The rearrangement joins TRBV2 to TRBJ1-6; TRBD1 is a possible D gene (6 bases). Germline V CDR1 and CDR2: SNHLY, FYNNEI. V lost 7 bases to trimming and J lost 9 bases, with 13 bases between them. The CDR3 has 13 amino acids. The CDR3 reads CASKTGPGSPLHF. CDR3 DNA: TGTGCCAGCAAGACAGGCCCGGGTTCACCCCTCCACTTT.

The chain carries TRBV4-2 and TRBJ2-3, with 8 bases matching TRBD1. The CDR3 sequence is 15 residues long. Losses at the gene ends were 4 bases for V and 2 bases for J; bases not matched to a gene: 5. CDR1 is LGHNA and CDR2 is YNFKEQ in the germline V gene. The CDR3 sequence is CASSPGQVNTDTQYF. The CDR3 DNA is TGTGCCAGCAGCCCGGGACAGGTCAACACAGATACGCAGTATTTT.

V and J are TRBV9 and TRBJ2-7; the D is unclear. The CDR3 has 12 amino acids. Germline loops: CDR1 SGDLS, CDR2 YYNGEE. V was clipped by 0 bases and J by 5 bases, with 6 bases between them. CDR3 sequence reads: CASSVAQDEQYF. CDR3 in DNA: TGTGCCAGCAGCGTAGCTCAGGACGAGCAGTACTTC.

The rearrangement joins TRBV5-1 to TRBJ2-1, with TRBD2 matching over 8 bases. This CDR3 has 20 amino acids. V lost 0 bases and J lost 0; bases outside the gene matches: 14. Germline CDR1 is SGHRS and CDR2 is YFSETQ. The CDR3 protein is CASSLVRSSGLLTSYNEQFF. Here the CDR3 DNA reads TGCGCCAGCAGCTTGGTGAGGTCTAGCGGGTTATTGACCTCCTACAATGAGCAGTTCTTC. The entire variable domain, with the rest obtained from reference TRBV5-1 and TRBJ2-1, is as follows: KAGVTQTPRYLIKTRGQQVTLSCSPISGHRSVSWYQQTPGQGLQFLFEYFSETQRNKGNFPGRFSGRQFSNSRSEMNVSTLELGDSALYLCASSLVRSSGLLTSYNEQFFGPGTRLTVL.

V and J are TRBV5-1 and TRBJ1-3; D might be TRBD1 (6 bases). The CDR3 is 13 residues long. Trimming cost V 4 bases and J 7 bases, with 12 bases left between them. Germline values: CDR1 SGHRS, CDR2 YFSETQ. The CDR3 loop reads CASSVQGGNTIYF. The CDR3 DNA reads TGCGCCAGCAGCGTACAGGGAGGGAACACCATATATTTT.

CDR3: CASSFLREPYNEQFF. The CDR3 nucleotides are TGCGCCAGCAGCTTTTTGCGGGAGCCCTACAATGAGCAGTTCTTC. J is TRBJ2-1 and V is TRBV5-1; 7 nucleotides agree with TRBD2. The CDR3 spans 15 residues. Germline V lookup: CDR1 SGHRS, CDR2 YFSETQ. After removal of 2 bases from V and 2 bases from J, the junction contained 4 bases not matched to a gene.

V usage is TRBV11-3 and J usage is TRBJ1-1; 7 bases are shared with TRBD1. The germline CDR1 and CDR2 sequences are SGHNT and YENEEA. CDR3 size: 17 residues. Trimming took 3 bases from V and 0 from J; bases not matched to a gene: 10. CDR3 DNA sequence: TGTGCCAGCAGCTTCAAGGGGGCAGTAAAGATGAACACTGAAGCTTTCTTT. The encoded protein is CASSFKGAVKMNTEAFF.

J is TRBJ2-1 and V is TRBV28; TRBD2 might be the D (5 bases). V was cut by 1 base and J by 5 bases, with 15 bases left in between. Looked up from germline, CDR1 is MDHEN and CDR2 is SYDVKM. The CDR3 covers 16 residues. CDR3 protein: CASSLLSAGLNNEQFF. The CDR3 DNA reads as TGTGCCAGCAGTTTATTATCGGCGGGCCTCAACAATGAGCAGTTCTTC.

With regard to this clone: The same CDR3 can be traced to other DNA sequences in this sample. The CDR3 bases are TGTGCCAGCAAGCTTTCTCTGGGGACTAAATACGAGCAGTACTTC. Its translation: CASKLSLGTKYEQYF. This chain joins TRBV11-2 and TRBJ2-7; 7 bases are a match to TRBD2. The V segment lost 7 bases and the J segment 4 bases; nucleotides outside the gene matches: 13. Germline-derived CDR1 and CDR2 are SGHAT and FQNNGV. CDR3 length: 15 amino acids.

This chain joins TRBV19 and TRBJ1-2; D remains ambiguous. With 5 bases removed from V and 0 bases from J, the gap between germline ends came to 4 bases. There are 12 residues in the CDR3. CDR1 LNHDA and CDR2 SQIVND come from the germline V gene (reference sequence). The CDR3 loop reads CASSQANYGYTF. CDR3 nucleotide sequence: TGTGCCAGTAGTCAGGCTAACTATGGCTACACCTTC.

This chain uses TRBV19 with TRBJ1-2; D is possibly TRBD1 (6 bases). CDR1 and CDR2 from the germline V gene are LNHDA and SQIVND (reference sequence). The CDR3 runs 13 residues. V lost 8 bases and J 7 bases, leaving 17 bases between the germline ends. CDR3 region: CASHYDRYGGYTF. In DNA form, the CDR3 reads TGTGCCAGTCACTACGACAGGTACGGTGGCTACACCTTC.

The chain couples TRBV12-3 or TRBV12-4 to TRBJ1-1; D might be TRBD1 (5 bases). This CDR3 region has 13 residues. V was trimmed by 10 bases and J by 5 bases, leaving 17 bases between them. The CDR3 DNA reads as TGTGCCATCAACGGAGGGGCGAGGACTGAAGCTTTCTTT. It codes for CAINGGARTEAFF.

This chain uses TRBV30 with TRBJ1-5; tentatively, D is TRBD1 (5 bases). V shed 0 bases and J shed 2 bases, with 11 bases lying between them. The CDR3 extends over 15 amino acids. Germline-derived CDR1 and CDR2 are GTSNPN and SVGIG (reference sequence). This CDR3 reads CAWSVQGKGNQPQHF. The CDR3 coding sequence is TGTGCCTGGAGTGTCCAGGGAAAAGGCAATCAGCCCCAGCATTTT.

The J gene is TRBJ2-1, the V gene TRBV28; TRBD2 might be the D (5 bases). CDR3 size: 15 residues. Germline V gene data show CDR1 as MDHEN and CDR2 as SYDVKM. With 7 bases removed from V and 7 bases from J, the gap between germline ends came to 20 bases. CDR3 DNA sequence: TGTGCCAGCAAAGGTAGCCTCCCCTGGGAGAATGAGCAGTTCTTC. Translating it yields CASKGSLPWENEQFF.

The chain links TRBV27 to TRBJ2-7; 7 bases line up with TRBD1. Germline CDR1 MNHEY, CDR2 SMNVEV (reference sequence). The V and J ends lost 6 bases and 3 bases, in that order; junction bases with no gene match: 11. The CDR3 has 15 amino acids. The CDR3 loop reads CASRDIGTEYYEQYF. The CDR3 DNA follows: TGTGCCAGCAGGGATATCGGGACAGAATACTACGAGCAGTACTTC.

The chain joins TRBV9 to TRBJ2-1, with 9 positions matching TRBD1. The CDR3 extends over 16 amino acids. V lost 4 bases and J lost 5; bases outside the gene matches: 10. Germline V CDR1 and CDR2: SGDLS, YYNGEE. CDR3 loop: CASSPSPDRGHNEQFF. CDR3 in DNA: TGTGCCAGCAGCCCCTCCCCGGACAGGGGCCACAATGAGCAGTTCTTC.

The gene calls are TRBV5-5 and TRBJ1-3; D uncertain. The germline V gene has CDR1 SGHKS and CDR2 YYEKEE (reference sequence). CDR3 length: 15 residues. V was trimmed by 1 base and J by 4 bases, leaving 12 bases between them. CDR3 in amino acids: CASSLSARWGNTIYF. The CDR3 DNA sequence: TGTGCCAGCAGCTTGAGCGCCCGGTGGGGAAACACCATATATTTT.

This rearrangement joins TRBV6-5 to TRBJ1-3; D is perhaps TRBD1 (6 bases). This CDR3 contains 15 residues. Per germline, CDR1 MNHEY and CDR2 SVGAGI. Trimming left V 2 bases short and J 9 bases short, with 17 bases between. CDR3 bases: TGTGCCAGCAGTTACATGGGGGCATTTGAGAGCACCATATATTTT. Amino acids: CASSYMGAFESTIYF.